These 5 T cell receptor beta chains were sequenced from one sample in a study of early T cells in non-severe SARS-CoV-2 infection. TCRdb re-analysed the 5' RACE reads in MiXCR, keeping a single row per CDR3 protein. The repertoire has some 64,000 distinct CDR3 sequences, 11% of them found once; the top ten carry roughly 1.7%. The sequenced sample was whole blood. The receptors were gathered from an adult who was a healthcare worker with PCR-confirmed SARS-CoV-2 infection or an uninfected control (not recorded which).

The table lists this clonotype with many counts. The V call is TRBV5-4, the J call TRBJ1-1, with 9 bases matching TRBD1. Trimming removed 3 bases from V and 6 bases from J; junction bases left unmatched: 3. From germline, CDR1 is SGHNT and CDR2 YYREEE (reference sequence). The CDR3 runs to 13 residues. CDR3 amino acids: CASSWDRVSEAFF. The CDR3 DNA is TGTGCCAGCAGCTGGGACAGGGTGTCTGAAGCTTTCTTT.

The chain has TRBV24-1 and TRBJ2-2, with D perhaps being TRBD1 or TRBD2 (6 bases each). V was cut by 7 bases and J by 2 bases, with 13 bases left in between. This CDR3 has 15 amino acids. In germline, CDR1 is KGHDR, CDR2 SFDVKD. Here the CDR3 DNA reads TGTGCCACCAGCGAGAGGGGGGCCAACACCGGGGAGCTGTTTTTT. As protein: CATSERGANTGELFF.

This clonotype was seen at least ten times. This chain connects TRBV12-3 or TRBV12-4 to TRBJ2-5; 11 bases align to TRBD2. This CDR3 has 16 residues. V gave up 4 bases and J gave up 5 bases; unmatched junction bases: 9. CDR3: CASSSFLAGGRETQYF. CDR3 sequence (DNA): TGTGCCAGCAGTTCCTTCCTAGCGGGGGGCCGGGAGACCCAGTACTTC.

A note on this clonotype: A much larger clone differs by one base, so this may be a read error. The chain joins TRBV7-2 to TRBJ2-2; D could derive from TRBD1 or TRBD2 (5 bases each). Germline loops: CDR1 SGHTA, CDR2 FQGNSA. The CDR3 loop spans 13 amino acids. The CDR3 sequence is CASGGHHTGELYF. The CDR3, as DNA: TGTGCCAGCGGCGGACACCACACCGGGGAGCTGTATTTT.

This clonotype was seen many times. The chain carries TRBV6-2 or TRBV6-3 and TRBJ1-2; 7 positions match TRBD1. Losses at the gene ends were 7 bases for V and 0 bases for J; bases not matched to a gene: 8. Germline CDR1 is MNHEY and CDR2 is SVGEGT. The CDR3 is made up of 15 amino acids. CDR3 in amino acids: CASKNGQEPNYGYTF. Written as DNA, the CDR3 is TGTGCCAGCAAAAACGGACAGGAGCCTAACTATGGCTACACCTTC.